Following are 11 T cell receptor beta chains from one sample sequenced in a study of T cell clonotyping in hematopoietic cell transplantation. TCRdb's copy holds only in-frame clones and misses some; the assay was immunoSEQ multiplex PCR. Among tens of thousands of clones, 90% to 96% were seen once, and the ten largest hold roughly 1.7%. Sample time point: recipient sample about 28 days before transplant, after cytoreduction. Source: peripheral blood mononuclear cells, taken before stem cell transplant. These receptors came from a woman between 45 and 60 years old with acute myeloid leukemia. Some clones in this sample may be carry-over from other donors' samples.

CDR3 nucleotides: TGTGCCATCAGTGATAGGGGGGGAGAGACCGGGGAGCTGTTTTTT. This gives the protein CAISDRGGETGELFF. The chain employs TRBV10-3 and TRBJ2-2; a weak D match, TRBD2 (7 bases). Germline V CDR1 and CDR2: ENHRY, SYGVKD. CDR3 size: 15 residues. Trimming removed 3 bases at V and 5 bases at J, with 13 bases between.

V is TRBV21-1 and J is TRBJ1-5. TRBV21-1 has pseudogene status. CDR3 length: 18 residues. The DNA of the CDR3 is TGTGCCAGCAGCAAAGTTCGAGAGAAACAACCCAAGCGGCAGCCCCAGCATTTT. Encoded protein: CASSKVREKQPKRQPQHF.

V usage is TRBV15 and J usage is TRBJ2-5, with D tentatively TRBD2 (6 bases). Germline-derived CDR1 and CDR2 are LNHNV and YYDKDF (reference sequence). The CDR3 spans 13 residues. Trimming stripped 5 bases from V and 7 bases from J, with 14 bases between. The CDR3 DNA is TGTGCCACCAGCCCACTAGCCCTAGGGACCCAGTACTTC. Translation: CATSPLALGTQYF.

This clone is a singleton in its sample. The V gene is TRBV7-2, the J gene TRBJ2-7; TRBD2 aligns across 7 bases. The J segment lost 3 bases and the V segment lost 6 bases, leaving 11 bases of the junction unmatched. The CDR3 sequence is 15 residues long. Germline CDR1 SGHTA, CDR2 FQGNSA. CDR3 nucleotide sequence: TGTGCCAGCAGTCCGACTAGCCTAAACAACTACGAGCAGTACTTC. Protein sequence: CASSPTSLNNYEQYF.

The chain carries TRBV19 and TRBJ1-1; 12 bases match TRBD1. The length of the CDR3 is 16 residues. V lost 4 bases and J lost 1; bases outside the gene matches: 4. Germline values: CDR1 LNHDA, CDR2 SQIVND (reference sequence). Here the CDR3 reads CASSTGQGARNTEAFF. The DNA for the CDR3 is TGTGCCAGTAGTACGGGACAGGGGGCAAGGAACACTGAAGCTTTCTTT.

This sequence joins TRBV28 and TRBJ1-1; D remains ambiguous. This CDR3 comprises 14 residues. Per the germline V gene, CDR1 is MDHEN and CDR2 is SYDVKM. V dropped 6 bases and J dropped 3 bases, with 14 bases sitting between them. The CDR3 sequence: CASRDGKSYTEAFF. In DNA, the CDR3 is TGTGCCAGCAGGGACGGCAAGTCCTACACTGAAGCTTTCTTT.

The rearrangement joins TRBV2 to TRBJ1-4; tentatively, D is TRBD1 (5 bases). The V end was cut by 8 bases, the J end by 0 bases, with 13 bases between. This CDR3 has 15 residues. The germline V gene encodes CDR1 SNHLY and CDR2 FYNNEI. This CDR3 is CASGRDLATNEKLFF. The CDR3 region has the DNA TGTGCCAGCGGCCGGGACCTCGCAACTAATGAAAAACTGTTTTTT.

The rearrangement joins TRBV9 to TRBJ2-1; no clear D gene. This CDR3 region has 16 residues. Germline lookup yields CDR1 SGDLS and CDR2 YYNGEE. V was cut by 0 bases and J by 7 bases, with 17 bases left in between. The CDR3: CASSVVSSSIGNEQFF. CDR3 nucleotides: TGTGCCAGCAGCGTAGTTTCCAGTAGTATCGGGAATGAGCAGTTCTTC.

This sequence joins TRBV4-1 and TRBJ1-5; 9 bases line up with TRBD1. J lost 4 bases, V lost 6 bases, and 13 bases had no gene match. The CDR3 has 17 amino acids. In germline, CDR1 is MGHRA, CDR2 YSYEKL. CDR3 protein: CASSYPGTGKYNQPQHF. The CDR3 nucleotides read TGCGCCAGCAGTTACCCCGGGACAGGGAAATATAATCAGCCCCAGCATTTT.

Comments on this clone: Other nucleotide sequences in the sample specify the same CDR3. The gene calls are TRBV30 and TRBJ2-7; D remains unclear. The CDR3 runs to 11 residues. Germline V gene data show CDR1 as GTSNPN and CDR2 as SVGIG (reference sequence). V was cut by 1 base and J by 3 bases, with 4 bases left in between. The CDR3 sequence: CAWSGSYEQYF. CDR3 DNA sequence: TGTGCCTGGAGTGGAAGCTACGAGCAGTACTTC.

This rearrangement joins TRBV11-2 to TRBJ2-1, with 9 bases lining up with TRBD2. V lost 6 bases and J lost 5; bases outside the gene matches: 2. Germline loops: CDR1 SGHAT, CDR2 FQNNGV. CDR3 length equals 13 residues. The CDR3 DNA reads TGTGCCAGCAGACGCGGGAGGGACAATGAGCAGTTCTTC. This translates into CASRRGRDNEQFF.